The entry below describes one T cell receptor beta chain. Germline V gene lookup returns CDR1 MNHEY and CDR2 SMNVEV (reference sequence). The CDR3 length is 16 residues. The V and J ends lost 5 bases and 8 bases respectively, with 24 bases between them. This entry comes from a study of CD8+ T cells in alopecia areata. Sample treatment: oral pan-JAK inhibitor, 5-10 mg twice daily. Sequencing used cDNA as its template, made by extracting RNA and reverse transcribing it. The method was immunoSEQ multiplex PCR; TCRdb's version includes in-frame clones alone and lacks a portion of them. The sample includes 90,000 to 130,000 clones, approximately 54% of them seen just once.

This receptor was obtained from a human donor with alopecia areata. The chain has TRBV27 and TRBJ1-1, with D perhaps matching TRBD1 (6 bases). The sample in question was CD8+ T cells sorted from blood, obtained at week 24, from a patient treated with tofacitinib. CDR3 in DNA: TGTGCCAGCAGTCCCTTGGGGGCCCGATCCCAACAGGAAGCTTTCTTT. Encoded protein: CASSPLGARSQQEAFF.